What follows are 6 T cell receptor beta chains derived from one specimen sequenced in a study of blood T cell dynamics during melanoma immunotherapy. Data came from immunoSEQ multiplex PCR; TCRdb stores just in-frame clones and leaves some out. The table records about 7,800 clones, 70% to 90% of them present only once. The time point here: week 3, after first cycle of checkpoint inhibitor. The material was blood, obtained from a patient treated with checkpoint blockade. These receptors were collected from a human donor with melanoma.

The V call is TRBV7-2, the J call TRBJ2-7; D is undetermined. V dropped 4 bases and J dropped 4 bases, with 5 bases sitting between them. Germline assignment: CDR1 SGHTA and CDR2 FQGNSA. CDR3 length: 11 amino acids. The CDR3 sequence: CASSSTYEQYF. Here the CDR3 DNA reads TGTGCCAGCAGCTCGACGTACGAGCAGTACTTC.

J is TRBJ1-1 and V is TRBV5-4; D is perhaps TRBD1 (6 bases). Germline-derived CDR1 and CDR2 are SGHNT and YYREEE (reference sequence). Trimming removed 0 bases from V and 5 bases from J, with 14 bases in between. The CDR3 runs to 15 residues. CDR3 sequence: CASSLVQGKGTEAFF. CDR3 nucleotide sequence: TGTGCCAGCAGCTTGGTTCAGGGGAAGGGAACTGAAGCTTTCTTT. The whole variable domain, remainder taken from reference TRBV5-4 and TRBJ1-1, is ETGVTQSPTHLIKTRGQQVTLRCSSQSGHNTVSWYQQALGQGPQFIFQYYREEENGRGNFPPRFSGLQFPNYSSELNVNALELDDSALYLCASSLVQGKGTEAFFGQGTRLTVV.

This rearrangement joins TRBV6-5 to TRBJ1-4; D is undetermined. From germline, CDR1 is MNHEY and CDR2 SVGAGI. Trimming shortened V by 5 bases and J by 6 bases, and 13 bases separated the two germline ends. This CDR3 spans 14 amino acids. In DNA form, the CDR3 reads TGTGCCAGCAGTGTTTCTGGGTTCTATGAAAAACTGTTTTTT. This sequence encodes CASSVSGFYEKLFF.

The chain recombines TRBV6-1 with TRBJ2-5, with 8 bases that match TRBD2. This CDR3 is built from 15 residues. After removal of 3 bases from V and 1 base from J, the junction contained 4 bases not matched to a gene. The germline CDR1 and CDR2 sequences are MNHNS and SASEGT. CDR3 DNA sequence: TGTGCCAGCAGTGATCCGGGAGGGTTCCAAGAGACCCAGTACTTC. This encodes CASSDPGGFQETQYF.

This chain joins TRBV11-1 and TRBJ1-2; 7 nucleotides match TRBD1. The junction had 1 base not matched to a gene; V was cut back by 4 bases and J by 8 bases. This CDR3 comprises 11 residues. Germline V gives CDR1 SGHAT, CDR2 FQDESV (reference sequence). The CDR3 DNA reads as TGTGCCAGCAGCTACAGGGGAGGCTACACCTTC. Its protein is CASSYRGGYTF.

The rearrangement links TRBV10-2 to TRBJ2-3; D remains ambiguous. This CDR3 has 13 amino acids. V shed 2 bases and J shed 12 bases, with 15 bases lying between them. Germline loops: CDR1 WSHSY, CDR2 SAAADI. The CDR3 loop is CASSETPLATQYF. The CDR3 nucleotides read TGCGCCAGCAGTGAGACACCTCTGGCGACCCAGTATTTT.